The rows below give T cell receptor beta chains drawn from one sample of a study of T cell changes during pregnancy in multiple sclerosis. Repertoires were generated with immunoSEQ multiplex PCR, while TCRdb's copy carries only in-frame clones and drops some. In the table there are more than 75,000 clones, 94% of which are singletons. Sample: peripheral blood, taken in the third trimester of pregnancy. Receptor source: a female donor with multiple sclerosis, enrolled in a pregnancy study. CDR3s include the opening cysteine and the closing phenylalanine or tryptophan. A D gene is named only where the DNA matches it firmly. Not every row has a clone size; where given, it reads once, few, many or a size class.

TRBD2,TRBV6-5,once,TRBJ2-1,CASSPIGGAGNEQFF,TGTGCCAGCAGCCCCATCGGGGGGGCCGGTAATGAGCAGTTCTTC
TRBD2,TRBV27,NA,TRBJ2-2,CASMRGASDTGELFF,TGTGCCAGCATGCGGGGGGCATCGGACACCGGGGAGCTGTTTTTT
TRBD1,TRBV27,once,TRBJ1-1,CASSPHNDRGTEAFF,TGTGCCAGCAGTCCCCATAATGACAGGGGCACTGAAGCTTTCTTT
NA,TRBV16,NA,TRBJ2-7,CASSRSLEQYF,TGTGCCAGCAGCCGATCTTTAGAGCAGTACTTC
TRBD2,TRBV9,NA,TRBJ2-1,CASSDLGGGATPEQFF,TGTGCCAGCAGCGACCTTGGCGGGGGGGCTACCCCTGAGCAGTTCTTC
NA,TRBV2,NA,TRBJ1-1,CASRRELDTEAFF,TGTGCCAGCAGACGGGAGTTGGACACTGAAGCTTTCTTT
NA,TRBV25-1,NA,TRBJ1-1,CASSEGANTEAFF,TGTGCCAGCAGTGAGGGGGCCAACACTGAAGCTTTCTTT
TRBD1,TRBV13,NA,TRBJ2-7,CASSSSGTGTYEQYF,TGTGCCAGCAGCTCCTCCGGGACAGGGACCTACGAGCAGTACTTC
TRBD1,TRBV2,NA,TRBJ1-1,CASSEQGGAEAFF,TGTGCCAGCAGCGAACAGGGGGGCGCTGAAGCTTTCTTT
NA,TRBV4-1,NA,TRBJ2-7,CASSQDRGRNEQYF,TGCGCCAGCAGCCAAGATAGGGGTCGGAACGAGCAGTACTTC
NA,TRBV5-1,NA,TRBJ2-5,CASTTQPGKRETQYF,TGCGCCAGCACAACCCAGCCAGGGAAAAGAGAGACCCAGTACTTC
NA,TRBV5-8,NA,TRBJ1-2,CASSLNSYGYTF,TGTGCCAGCAGCTTGAACAGCTATGGCTACACCTTC
NA,TRBV4-1,NA,TRBJ1-1,CASSQTWGGDTEAFF,TGCGCCAGCAGCCAGACGTGGGGGGGAGACACTGAAGCTTTCTTT